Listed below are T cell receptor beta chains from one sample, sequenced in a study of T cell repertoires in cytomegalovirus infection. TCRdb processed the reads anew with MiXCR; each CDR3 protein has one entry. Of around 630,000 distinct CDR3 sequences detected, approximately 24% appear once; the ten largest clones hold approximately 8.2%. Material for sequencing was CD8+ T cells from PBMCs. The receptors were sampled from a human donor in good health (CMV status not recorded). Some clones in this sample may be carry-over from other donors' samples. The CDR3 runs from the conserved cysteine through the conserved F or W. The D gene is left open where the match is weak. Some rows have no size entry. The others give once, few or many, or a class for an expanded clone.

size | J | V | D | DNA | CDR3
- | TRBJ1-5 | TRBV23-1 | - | TGCGCCAGCAGTCCAAGGAGGGTAGGAGGTCAGCCCCAGCATTTT | CASSPRRVGGQPQHF
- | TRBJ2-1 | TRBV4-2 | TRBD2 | TGTGCCAGCAGCCAAGAGGGTATATGGCTAGCGGGGGACTACAATGAGCAGTTCTTC | CASSQEGIWLAGDYNEQFF
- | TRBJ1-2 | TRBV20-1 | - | TGCAGTGCTAGAGATTACGACAGCTATGGCTACACCTTC | CSARDYDSYGYTF
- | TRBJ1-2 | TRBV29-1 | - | TGCAGCGTCCCGGAACAGCCCTATGGCTACACCTTC | CSVPEQPYGYTF
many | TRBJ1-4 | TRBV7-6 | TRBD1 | TGTGCCAGCAGCTCGAACAGGGGGGGTAATGAAAAACTGTTTTTT | CASSSNRGGNEKLFF
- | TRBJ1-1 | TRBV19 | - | TGTGCCAGTAGTCCAAGACAGGAGAACACTGAAGCTTTCTTT | CASSPRQENTEAFF
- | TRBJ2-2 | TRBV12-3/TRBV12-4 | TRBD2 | TGTGTCAGCAGTTTCCTTACTAGCGGGGGCGGGGAGCTGTTTTTT | CVSSFLTSGGGELFF
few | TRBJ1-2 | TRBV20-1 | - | TGCAGTGCTAGAAGGGTGGAAACTAACTATGGCTACACCTTC | CSARRVETNYGYTF
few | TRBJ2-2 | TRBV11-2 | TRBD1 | TGTGCCAGCAGCACAGGGGTCGTCGGGGAGCTGTTTTTT | CASSTGVVGELFF
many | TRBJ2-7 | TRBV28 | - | TGTGCCAGCAGTTTGGGGGGCACTATGCCCTACGAGCAGTACTTC | CASSLGGTMPYEQYF
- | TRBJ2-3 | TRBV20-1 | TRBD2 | TGCAGTGCTAGACCTAGCGGTGCAGATACGCAGTATTTT | CSARPSGADTQYF
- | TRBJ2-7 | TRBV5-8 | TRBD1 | TGTGCCAGCAGCGACGGGACAGCTTACGAGCAGTACTTC | CASSDGTAYEQYF
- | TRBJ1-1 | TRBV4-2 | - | TGTGCCAGCAGCCTTACCGACGGCAAAGCTTTCTTT | CASSLTDGKAFF
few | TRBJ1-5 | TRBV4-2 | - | TGTGCCAGCAGCCACCCCGGCGGGACACAGCCCCAGCATTTT | CASSHPGGTQPQHF
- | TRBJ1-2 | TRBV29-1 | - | TGCAGCGTTGAAGAAAGTGGCCAGTTCTATGGCTACACCTTC | CSVEESGQFYGYTF
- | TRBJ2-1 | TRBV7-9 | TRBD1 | TGTGCCAGCAGCTCCCCCGGGACAGGGATAACCTACAATGAGCAGTTCTTC | CASSSPGTGITYNEQFF
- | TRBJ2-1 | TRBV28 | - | TGTGCCGCCGGTCCCCGGGGCGGGATATACAATGAGCAGTTCTTC | CAAGPRGGIYNEQFF
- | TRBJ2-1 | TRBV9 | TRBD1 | TGTGCCAGCAGCGTGGTAGATGGGACAGGGATGAGTGAGCAGTTCTTC | CASSVVDGTGMSEQFF
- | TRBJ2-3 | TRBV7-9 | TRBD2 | TGTGCCAGCAGCTTTCTTAGCGGGCTCACAGATACGCAGTATTTT | CASSFLSGLTDTQYF
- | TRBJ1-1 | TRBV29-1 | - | TGCAGCGTTGAGGTAGGGGGATTGAACACTGAAGCTTTCTTT | CSVEVGGLNTEAFF
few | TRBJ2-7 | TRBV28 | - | TGTGCCAGCAGTCCCTTTCACGTGGTCTCCCCCTACGAGCAGTACTTC | CASSPFHVVSPYEQYF
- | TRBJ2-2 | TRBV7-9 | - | TGTGCCAGCAGACCTGCGGGGGCCCGGGAGCTGTTTTTT | CASRPAGARELFF
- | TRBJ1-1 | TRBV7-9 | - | TGTGCCTGCGTAAATTCGGCTGAAGCTTTCTTT | CACVNSAEAFF
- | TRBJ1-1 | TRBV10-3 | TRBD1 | TGTGCCATCAGTGAGTCGACAGGGGTGAACACTGAAGCTTTCTTT | CAISESTGVNTEAFF
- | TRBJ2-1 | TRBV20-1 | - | TGCAGTGCTAGCGGGCCCAATAGCGAGGGGTCAGGCTCCTACAATGAGCAGTTCTTC | CSASGPNSEGSGSYNEQFF
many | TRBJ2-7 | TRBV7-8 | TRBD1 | TGTGCCAGCAGCTTACCGACGGGTAGGGGGCAAGACTCCTACGAGCAGTACTTC | CASSLPTGRGQDSYEQYF
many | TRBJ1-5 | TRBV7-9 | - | TGTGCCAGCGCCAGAGGGGGGAATAGCAATCAGCCCCAGCATTTT | CASARGGNSNQPQHF